A selection of T cell receptor beta chains follows, all from one sample in a study of T cells in Graves' hyperthyroidism and ophthalmopathy. In TCRdb, the multiplex PCR reads were re-called with MiXCR into one record per CDR3 protein. This table has under 500,000 distinct CDR3 sequences, roughly 13% appearing once. Sequencing used blood. The origin of the receptors is a man aged 50 or older with Graves' ophthalmopathy. Both conserved end residues are part of each CDR3. Each record gives: J gene, D gene, V gene, clone size, CDR3 protein, CDR3 DNA. D genes are given only for firm matches. Clone size appears in some rows only: once, few, many, or a class for an expanded clone.

TRBJ2-7 TRBD2 TRBV28 . CAGSLSGASYEQYF TGTGCCGGCAGTCTTAGCGGGGCCTCCTACGAGCAGTACTTC
TRBJ2-3 TRBD2 TRBV18 few CASSPLAGTRIPPPTDTQYF TGTGCCAGCTCACCACTCGCCGGGACTAGAATCCCCCCACCTACAGATACGCAGTATTTT
TRBJ2-2 . TRBV9 many CASSVAGGVNTGELFF TGTGCCAGCAGCGTAGCTGGAGGGGTGAACACCGGGGAGCTGTTTTTT
TRBJ2-7 TRBD1 TRBV14 few CASSQGTGRSYEQYF TGTGCCAGCAGCCAAGGGACAGGGAGATCCTACGAGCAGTACTTC
TRBJ2-1 . TRBV24-1 many CATSDSTGYYNEQFF TGTGCCACCAGTGATTCGACGGGCTACTACAATGAGCAGTTCTTC
TRBJ2-7 TRBD2 TRBV20-1 . CSARTSGRIYEQYF TGCAGTGCTAGGACTAGCGGGAGGATTTACGAGCAGTACTTC
TRBJ2-1 TRBD2 TRBV24-1 . CATSDWTSGRANEQFF TGTGCCACCAGTGACTGGACTAGCGGGAGGGCTAATGAGCAGTTCTTC
TRBJ2-3 . TRBV7-8 . CASSPRDGGADTQYF TGTGCCAGCAGCCCGCGGGACGGGGGCGCAGATACGCAGTATTTT
TRBJ2-1 TRBD2 TRBV7-9 many CASSFLTSGAYNEQFF TGTGCCAGCAGCTTCCTGACTAGCGGGGCTTACAATGAGCAGTTCTTC
TRBJ2-3 . TRBV7-9 few CASSSWTSTDTQYF TGTGCCAGCAGCTCCTGGACTAGCACAGATACGCAGTATTTT
TRBJ2-3 . TRBV6-1 many CASSPTVPSTDTQYF TGTGCCAGCAGTCCGACAGTCCCTAGCACAGATACGCAGTATTTT
TRBJ1-2 . TRBV7-6 many CASSLGADYGYTF TGTGCCAGCAGCTTGGGGGCAGACTATGGCTACACCTTC
TRBJ2-3 . TRBV6-1 many CASGRELGTDTQYF TGTGCCAGCGGACGGGAGCTGGGGACAGATACGCAGTATTTT
TRBJ2-3 . TRBV30 many CASPGDSHTQYF TGTGCCTCGCCCGGGGACTCCCATACGCAGTATTTT
TRBJ2-4 TRBD1 TRBV5-1 . CASRTTGLAKNIQYF TGCGCCAGCAGGACGACAGGGCTCGCCAAAAACATTCAGTACTTC
TRBJ2-7 TRBD2 TRBV20-1 few CSAALAGVYEQYF TGCAGTGCTGCACTAGCGGGAGTCTACGAGCAGTACTTC
TRBJ1-6 . TRBV3-1 . CASSHDVDSSGYNSPLHF TGTGCCAGCAGCCATGATGTAGACAGCTCGGGGTATAATTCACCCCTCCACTTT
TRBJ2-1 . TRBV29-1 many CSVGGASRYNEQFF TGCAGCGTTGGGGGGGCTAGCAGATACAATGAGCAGTTCTTC
TRBJ2-5 . TRBV18 many CASSDSFGETQYF TGTGCCAGCTCAGACAGCTTCGGGGAGACCCAGTACTTC
TRBJ1-4 TRBD1 TRBV15 . CATSSTGDHNEKLFF TGTGCCACCAGCAGTACAGGGGACCATAATGAAAAACTGTTTTTT
TRBJ2-1 TRBD2 TRBV3-1 many CASSQPSLAGGNNEQFF TGTGCCAGCAGCCAACCCTCCTTAGCGGGAGGCAACAATGAGCAGTTCTTC
TRBJ1-2 . TRBV6-1 many CASSGLDGLTGYTF TGTGCCAGCAGTGGCCTGGACGGCCTTACTGGCTACACCTTC
TRBJ1-1 . TRBV20-1 . CSAGVSGGGGGTEAFF TGCAGTGCTGGGGTGTCGGGGGGGGGGGGGGGAACTGAAGCTTTCTTT
TRBJ2-1 TRBD2 TRBV3-1 . CASSDVAGGVNEQFF TGTGCCAGCAGCGACGTAGCGGGAGGTGTTAATGAGCAGTTCTTC